The next 13 T cell receptor beta chains were all read from a single sample in a study of shared clonotypes between healthy human individuals. Using immunoSEQ multiplex PCR, the repertoire was profiled, and TCRdb retains in-frame clones only, with some absent. The data show 2 million to 2.5 million clones, with less than 95% seen just once and 0.37% held by the top ten. The sequencing input was naive CD4+ T cells from PBMCs. The subset here: CD45RA+ positively selected. The receptors here all came from a young man in good health. Some clones in this sample may be carry-over from other donors' samples.

The rearrangement joins TRBV18 to TRBJ1-4, with D possibly matching TRBD1 (5 bases). The ends were cut back, 1 base at V and 0 bases at J, with 12 bases in the middle. CDR1 is KGHSH, CDR2 LQKENI, per germline. This CDR3 has 17 residues. CDR3 loop: CASSPLPGGTTNEKLFF. The CDR3 DNA is TGTGCCAGCTCACCACTTCCTGGGGGGACAACTAATGAAAAACTGTTTTTT. The entire variable domain, with the rest obtained from reference TRBV18 and TRBJ1-4, is as follows: NAGVMQNPRHLVRRRGQEARLRCSPMKGHSHVYWYRQLPEEGLKFMVYLQKENIIDESGMPKERFSAEFPKEGPSILRIQQVVRGDSAAYFCASSPLPGGTTNEKLFFGSGTQLSVL.

Remarks on this clone: This same CDR3 is encoded by further DNA sequences in the sample. The gene calls are TRBV9 and TRBJ2-4; the match to TRBD2 covers 7 bases. This CDR3 spans 14 amino acids. CDR1 and CDR2 (germline): SGDLS, YYNGEE. J lost 1 base, V lost 2 bases, and 0 bases had no gene match. The CDR3 DNA reads as TGTGCCAGCAGCGTCGGGGGGGCCAAAAACATTCAGTACTTC. Translation gives CASSVGGAKNIQYF.

V usage is TRBV28 and J usage is TRBJ1-5; D perhaps matches TRBD1 (6 bases). Germline V gives CDR1 MDHEN, CDR2 SYDVKM. V was cut by 2 bases and J by 2 bases, with 25 bases left in between. The CDR3 has 20 amino acids. The CDR3 sequence: CASSLQQAGGGIFGNQPQHF. CDR3 DNA sequence: TGTGCCAGCAGTTTACAACAGGCGGGGGGCGGTATTTTTGGCAATCAGCCCCAGCATTTT. Drawing the rest from reference TRBV28 and TRBJ1-5, the complete variable domain is DVKVTQSSRYLVKRTGEKVFLECVQDMDHENMFWYRQDPGLGLRLIYFSYDVKMKEKGDIPEGYSVSREKKERFSLILESASTNQTSMYLCASSLQQAGGGIFGNQPQHFGDGTRLSIL.

CDR3 sequence (DNA): TGTGCCAGCAGTTTATTACCGGGGAGGACCACTGAAGCTTTCTTT. This translates into CASSLLPGRTTEAFF. This chain joins TRBV28 and TRBJ1-1; D gene uncertain. The CDR3 has 15 residues. V dropped 1 base and J dropped 4 bases, with 13 bases sitting between them. Germline CDR1 MDHEN, CDR2 SYDVKM. The full variable domain, completed using reference TRBV28 and TRBJ1-1, is DVKVTQSSRYLVKRTGEKVFLECVQDMDHENMFWYRQDPGLGLRLIYFSYDVKMKEKGDIPEGYSVSREKKERFSLILESASTNQTSMYLCASSLLPGRTTEAFFGQGTRLTVV.

This clone has only one observation. The same CDR3 is also encoded by other DNA sequences in this sample. V usage is TRBV19 and J usage is TRBJ2-7, with 9 nucleotides matching TRBD2. The CDR3 has 15 residues. Per the germline V gene, CDR1 is LNHDA and CDR2 is SQIVND (reference sequence). Trimming cost V 4 bases and J 4 bases; bases outside gene matches: 8. The chain's CDR3 is CASSRLAGGPYEQYF. The CDR3 DNA reads as TGTGCCAGTAGTAGGCTGGCGGGAGGGCCATACGAGCAGTACTTC. The whole variable domain, remainder taken from reference TRBV19 and TRBJ2-7, is DGGITQSPKYLFRKEGQNVTLSCEQNLNHDAMYWYRQDPGQGLRLIYYSQIVNDFQKGDIAEGYSVSREKKESFPLTVTSAQKNPTAFYLCASSRLAGGPYEQYFGPGTRLTVT.

The CDR3 loop is CASSFPLGTGKTYEQYF. CDR3 nucleotide sequence: TGTGCCAGCAGTTTTCCCCTGGGGACAGGGAAAACCTACGAGCAGTACTTC. The chain combines TRBV28 with TRBJ2-7; 9 bases fit TRBD1. The CDR3 consists of 17 residues. J was trimmed by 2 bases and V by 3 bases; bases with no gene match: 11. Germline CDR1 and CDR2: MDHEN and SYDVKM.

The V gene is TRBV11-2, the J gene TRBJ1-2, with D hard to call. The CDR3 runs 13 residues. V dropped 4 bases and J dropped 8 bases, with 14 bases sitting between them. Germline V gene data show CDR1 as SGHAT and CDR2 as FQNNGV. CDR3 DNA sequence: TGTGCCAGCAGCTCTTTGAGGGTCCCAGGCTACACCTTC. Amino acid sequence: CASSSLRVPGYTF.

Remarks on this clone: The junction shows a germline mismatch at one end, possibly a read error. The chain couples TRBV6-1 to TRBJ1-5; 7 bases align to TRBD1. The CDR3 spans 16 residues. Germline CDR1 is MNHNS and CDR2 is SASEGT. The chain's CDR3 is CASSEVQGGIAQPQHF. The DNA for the CDR3 is TGTGCCAGCAGCGAAGTCCAGGGGGGGATAGCTCAGCCCCAGCATTTT.

On this clone: The germline gene is not matched at one end of the junction; a read error may be the cause. The J gene is TRBJ2-5, the V gene TRBV7-2; 8 bases match TRBD1. The CDR3 consists of 13 residues. The germline gives CDR1 SGHTA, CDR2 FQGNSA. The CDR3 loop reads CASSLALRGQAHF. Written as DNA, the CDR3 is TGTGCCAGCAGCTTAGCGCTAAGGGGACAGGCCCACTTC.

V usage is TRBV6-4 and J usage is TRBJ2-1; tentatively, D is TRBD1 or TRBD2 (6 bases each). Germline V lookup: CDR1 MRHNA, CDR2 SNTAGT. The CDR3 spans 17 residues. V was pared by 6 bases and J by 3 bases, with 21 bases between. CDR3 nucleotides: TGTGCCAGCAGCGCTCAGATTCCTGAGGGGGGCTACAATGAGCAGTTCTTC. Translation: CASSAQIPEGGYNEQFF.

The chain employs TRBV19 and TRBJ2-2, with D perhaps matching TRBD1 or TRBD2 (5 bases each). The germline V gene encodes CDR1 LNHDA and CDR2 SQIVND (reference sequence). The CDR3 sequence is 18 residues long. Trimming stripped 5 bases from V and 3 bases from J, with 22 bases between. CDR3 sequence reads: CASSVDGAWDPYTGELFF. The CDR3 region has the DNA TGTGCCAGTAGTGTTGACGGGGCTTGGGACCCTTACACCGGGGAGCTGTTTTTT. The full variable domain, rest sourced from reference TRBV19 and TRBJ2-2, is DGGITQSPKYLFRKEGQNVTLSCEQNLNHDAMYWYRQDPGQGLRLIYYSQIVNDFQKGDIAEGYSVSREKKESFPLTVTSAQKNPTAFYLCASSVDGAWDPYTGELFFGEGSRLTVL.

This chain uses TRBV28 with TRBJ1-6; 9 positions match TRBD1. CDR1 is MDHEN, CDR2 SYDVKM, per germline. The CDR3 totals 15 residues. V shed 5 bases and J 6 bases; nucleotides not matched to a gene: 5. CDR3 region: CASSGDRATNSPLHF. In DNA, the CDR3 is TGTGCCAGCAGTGGGGACAGGGCGACTAATTCACCCCTCCACTTT.

The chain uses TRBV30 and TRBJ2-2; TRBD1 is a possible D gene (5 bases). The V gene's germline CDR1 is GTSNPN and CDR2 SVGIG (reference sequence). The CDR3 consists of 14 residues. Deletions cut 3 bases from V and 0 bases from J, with 8 bases between. The CDR3 protein is CAWRLGPNTGELFF. As DNA, the CDR3 is TGTGCCTGGAGGTTGGGGCCGAACACCGGGGAGCTGTTTTTT.